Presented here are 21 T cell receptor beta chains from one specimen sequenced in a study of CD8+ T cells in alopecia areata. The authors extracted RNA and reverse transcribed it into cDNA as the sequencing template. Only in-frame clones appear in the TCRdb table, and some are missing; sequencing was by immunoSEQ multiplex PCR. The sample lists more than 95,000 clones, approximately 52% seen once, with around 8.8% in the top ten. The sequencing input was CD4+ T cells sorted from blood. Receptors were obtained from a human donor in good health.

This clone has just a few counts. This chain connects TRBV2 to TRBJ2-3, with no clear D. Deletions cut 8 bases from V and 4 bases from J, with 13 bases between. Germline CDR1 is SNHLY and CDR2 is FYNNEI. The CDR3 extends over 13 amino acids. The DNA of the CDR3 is TGTGCCAGCCCGGCGCACCCCCCAGATACGCAGTATTTT. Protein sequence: CASPAHPPDTQYF.

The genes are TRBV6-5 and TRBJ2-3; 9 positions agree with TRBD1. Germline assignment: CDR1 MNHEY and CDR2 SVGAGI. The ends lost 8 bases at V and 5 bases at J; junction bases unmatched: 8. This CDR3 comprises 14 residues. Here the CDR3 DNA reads TGTGCCAGCCGACCGGGACAGGGTCGAGATACGCAGTATTTT. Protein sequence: CASRPGQGRDTQYF.

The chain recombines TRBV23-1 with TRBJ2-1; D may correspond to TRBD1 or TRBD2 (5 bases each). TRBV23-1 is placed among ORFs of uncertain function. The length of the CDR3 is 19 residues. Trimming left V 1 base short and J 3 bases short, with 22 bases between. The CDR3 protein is CASSQWTSQRPGSYNEQFF. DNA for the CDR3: TGCGCCAGCAGTCAATGGACCTCCCAAAGGCCAGGGAGCTACAATGAGCAGTTCTTC.

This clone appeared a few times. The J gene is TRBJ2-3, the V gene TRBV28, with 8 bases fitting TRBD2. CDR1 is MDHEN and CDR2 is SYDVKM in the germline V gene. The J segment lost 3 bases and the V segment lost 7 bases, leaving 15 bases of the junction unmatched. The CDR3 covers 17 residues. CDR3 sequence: CASTIRERGGLTDTQYF. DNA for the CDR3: TGTGCCAGCACAATCCGGGAACGGGGGGGCCTAACAGATACGCAGTATTTT.

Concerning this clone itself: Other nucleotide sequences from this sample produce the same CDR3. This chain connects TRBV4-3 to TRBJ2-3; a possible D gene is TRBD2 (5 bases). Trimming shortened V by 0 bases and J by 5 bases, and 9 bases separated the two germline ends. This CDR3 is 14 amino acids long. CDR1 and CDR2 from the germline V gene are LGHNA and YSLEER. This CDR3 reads CASSQERRVDTQYF. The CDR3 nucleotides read TGCGCCAGCAGCCAAGAGAGGCGGGTAGATACGCAGTATTTT.

The CDR3 sequence: CASSPAPPSTPSGAHGYTF. For the CDR3, the DNA is TGTGCCAGCAGTCCAGCACCACCCTCAACCCCGTCGGGGGCTCATGGCTACACCTTC. The chain couples TRBV11-2 to TRBJ1-2; TRBD1 might be the D (6 bases). Trimming stripped 6 bases from V and 6 bases from J, with 32 bases between. Germline V gives CDR1 SGHAT, CDR2 FQNNGV. The CDR3 consists of 19 residues.

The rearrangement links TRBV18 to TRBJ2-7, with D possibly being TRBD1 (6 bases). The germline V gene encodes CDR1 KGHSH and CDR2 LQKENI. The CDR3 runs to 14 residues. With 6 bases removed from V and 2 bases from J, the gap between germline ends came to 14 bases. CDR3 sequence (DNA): TGTGCCAGCTCTCCCGGGACACCCGCCTACGAGCAGTACTTC. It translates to CASSPGTPAYEQYF.

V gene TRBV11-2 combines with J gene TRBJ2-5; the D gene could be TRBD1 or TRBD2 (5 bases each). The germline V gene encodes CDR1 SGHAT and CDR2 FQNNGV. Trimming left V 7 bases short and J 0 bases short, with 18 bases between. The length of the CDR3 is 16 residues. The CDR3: CASTTIPGTDQETQYF. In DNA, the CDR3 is TGTGCCAGCACCACGATCCCCGGGACGGACCAAGAGACCCAGTACTTC.

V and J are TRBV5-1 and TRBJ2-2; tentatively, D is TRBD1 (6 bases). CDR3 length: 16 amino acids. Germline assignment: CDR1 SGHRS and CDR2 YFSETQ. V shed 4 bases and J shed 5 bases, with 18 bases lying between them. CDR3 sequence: CASSPRGPLRTGELFF. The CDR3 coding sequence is TGCGCCAGCAGCCCCAGGGGCCCCCTTCGAACCGGGGAGCTGTTTTTT.

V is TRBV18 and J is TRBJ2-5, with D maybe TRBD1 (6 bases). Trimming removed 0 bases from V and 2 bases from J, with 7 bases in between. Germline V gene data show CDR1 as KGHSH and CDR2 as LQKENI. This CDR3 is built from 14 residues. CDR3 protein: CASSPPDRQETQYF. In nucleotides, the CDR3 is TGTGCCAGCTCACCACCCGACAGGCAAGAGACCCAGTACTTC.

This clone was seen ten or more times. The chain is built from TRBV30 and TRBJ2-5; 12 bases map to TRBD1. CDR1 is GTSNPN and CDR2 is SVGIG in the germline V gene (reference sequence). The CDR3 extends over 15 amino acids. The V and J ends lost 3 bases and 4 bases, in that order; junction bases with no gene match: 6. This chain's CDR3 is CAWSPGQGARETQYF. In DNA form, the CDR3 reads TGTGCCTGGAGCCCGGGACAGGGGGCTCGAGAGACCCAGTACTTC.

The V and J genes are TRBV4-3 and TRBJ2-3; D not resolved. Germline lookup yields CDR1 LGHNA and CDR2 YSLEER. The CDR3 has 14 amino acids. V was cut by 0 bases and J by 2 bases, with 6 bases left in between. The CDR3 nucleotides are TGCGCCAGCAGCCAAGAGCGCGTCACAGATACGCAGTATTTT. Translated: CASSQERVTDTQYF.

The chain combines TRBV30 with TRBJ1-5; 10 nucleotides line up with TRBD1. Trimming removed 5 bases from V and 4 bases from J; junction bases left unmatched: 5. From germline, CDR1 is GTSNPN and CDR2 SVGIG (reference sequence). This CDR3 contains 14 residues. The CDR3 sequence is CAWGMGQGNQPQHF. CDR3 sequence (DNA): TGTGCCTGGGGGATGGGACAGGGGAATCAGCCCCAGCATTTT.

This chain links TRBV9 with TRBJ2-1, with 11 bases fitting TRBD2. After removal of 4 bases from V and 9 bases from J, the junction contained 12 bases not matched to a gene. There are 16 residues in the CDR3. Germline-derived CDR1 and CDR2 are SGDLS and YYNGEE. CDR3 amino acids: CASSYTSGGYGGEQFF. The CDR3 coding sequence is TGTGCCAGCAGCTACACTAGCGGGGGTTACGGAGGTGAGCAGTTCTTC. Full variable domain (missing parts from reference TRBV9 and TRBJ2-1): DSGVTQTPKHLITATGQRVTLRCSPRSGDLSVYWYQQSLDQGLQFLIQYYNGEERAKGNILERFSAQQFPDLHSELNLSSLELGDSALYFCASSYTSGGYGGEQFFGPGTRLTVL.

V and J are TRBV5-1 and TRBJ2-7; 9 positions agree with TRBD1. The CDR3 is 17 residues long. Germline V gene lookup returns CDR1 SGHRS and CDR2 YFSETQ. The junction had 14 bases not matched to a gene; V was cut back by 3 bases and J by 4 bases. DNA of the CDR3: TGCGCCAGCAGCTCTGGTTATGGGACAGGGAATGCGTACGAGCAGTACTTC. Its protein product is CASSSGYGTGNAYEQYF.

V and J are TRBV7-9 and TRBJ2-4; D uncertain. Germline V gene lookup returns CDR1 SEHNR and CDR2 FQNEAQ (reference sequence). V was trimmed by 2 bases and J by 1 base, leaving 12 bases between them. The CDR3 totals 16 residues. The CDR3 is CASSLLLEGAKNIQYF. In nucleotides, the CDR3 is TGTGCCAGCAGCTTACTCCTAGAAGGTGCCAAAAACATTCAGTACTTC.

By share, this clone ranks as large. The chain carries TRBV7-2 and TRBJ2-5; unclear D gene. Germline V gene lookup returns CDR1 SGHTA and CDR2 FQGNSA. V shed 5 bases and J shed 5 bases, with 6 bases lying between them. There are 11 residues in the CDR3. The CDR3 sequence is CASSVHETQYF. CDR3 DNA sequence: TGTGCCAGCAGCGTACATGAGACCCAGTACTTC.

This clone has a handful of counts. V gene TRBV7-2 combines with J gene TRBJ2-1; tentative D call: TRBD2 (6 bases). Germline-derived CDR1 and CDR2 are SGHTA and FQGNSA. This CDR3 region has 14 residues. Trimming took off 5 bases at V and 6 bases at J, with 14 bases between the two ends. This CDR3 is CASSVGTAGNEQFF. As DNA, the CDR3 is TGTGCCAGCAGCGTCGGGACTGCGGGCAATGAGCAGTTCTTC.

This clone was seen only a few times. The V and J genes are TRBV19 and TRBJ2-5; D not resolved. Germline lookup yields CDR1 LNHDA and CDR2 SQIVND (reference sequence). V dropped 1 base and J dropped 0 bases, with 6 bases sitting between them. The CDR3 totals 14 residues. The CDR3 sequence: CASSIAVNQETQYF. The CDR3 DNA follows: TGTGCCAGTAGTATAGCGGTTAACCAAGAGACCCAGTACTTC.

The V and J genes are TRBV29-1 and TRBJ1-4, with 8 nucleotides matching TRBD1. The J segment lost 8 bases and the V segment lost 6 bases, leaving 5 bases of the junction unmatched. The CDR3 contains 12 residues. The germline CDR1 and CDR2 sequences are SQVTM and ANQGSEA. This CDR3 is CSVTGEYEKLFF. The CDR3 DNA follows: TGCAGCGTGACAGGGGAATACGAAAAACTGTTTTTT.

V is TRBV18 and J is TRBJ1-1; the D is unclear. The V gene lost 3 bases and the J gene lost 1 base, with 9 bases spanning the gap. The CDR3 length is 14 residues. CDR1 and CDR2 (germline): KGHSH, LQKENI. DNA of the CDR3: TGTGCCAGCTCACCCTCTGTTAGGAACACTGAAGCTTTCTTT. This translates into CASSPSVRNTEAFF.